This is a list of T cell receptor beta chains from one sample in a study of early T cells in non-severe SARS-CoV-2 infection. Via MiXCR, TCRdb re-called the 5' RACE reads, giving one row per CDR3 protein. The sample consists of about 69,000 distinct CDR3 sequences, roughly an eighth of them appearing once. The sample consisted of whole blood, taken at baseline. All receptors derive from an adult who was a healthcare worker with PCR-confirmed SARS-CoV-2 infection or an uninfected control (not recorded which). Both conserved end residues are part of each CDR3. D genes are given only for firm matches. Some rows mark clone size as missing; the rest say once, few, many or name a class of expanded clone.

few	TRBV6-4	NA	TRBJ2-1	14	CASSQDWSYNEQFF	TGTGCCAGCAGTCAGGACTGGTCCTACAATGAGCAGTTCTTC
NA	TRBV12-3/TRBV12-4	NA	TRBJ1-2	15	CASSPYLQGFYGYTF	TGTGCCAGCAGTCCGTACCTTCAGGGTTTCTATGGCTACACCTTC
few	TRBV7-9	NA	TRBJ2-2	15	CASSLGTVDTGELFF	TGTGCCAGCAGCTTGGGGACTGTGGATACCGGGGAGCTGTTTTTT
many	TRBV7-9	TRBD2	TRBJ2-1	15	CASSPAGAGYNEQFF	TGTGCCAGCAGCCCAGCGGGGGCGGGCTACAATGAGCAGTTCTTC
many	TRBV12-3/TRBV12-4	NA	TRBJ2-3	17	CASSPSRGFQRTDTQYF	TGTGCCAGCAGTCCCTCACGTGGGTTCCAGCGCACAGATACGCAGTATTTT
NA	TRBV7-9	NA	TRBJ1-6	14	CASSLRGASSPLHF	TGTGCCAGCAGCTTAAGGGGGGCCAGTTCACCCCTCCACTTT
many	TRBV3-1	TRBD1	TRBJ2-7	15	CASSRPGQGAYEQYF	TGTGCCAGCAGCCGACCGGGACAGGGGGCCTACGAGCAGTACTTC
NA	TRBV20-1	NA	TRBJ2-5	13	CSARGPRGKTQYF	TGCAGTGCTAGAGGCCCTAGAGGGAAGACCCAGTACTTC
NA	TRBV5-1	NA	TRBJ1-5	15	CASSWTPGGNQPQHF	TGCGCCAGCAGTTGGACTCCCGGGGGAAATCAGCCCCAGCATTTT
many	TRBV5-1	TRBD1	TRBJ1-1	16	CASRRATGGKVAEAFF	TGCGCCAGCAGGCGGGCTACAGGGGGCAAAGTCGCTGAAGCTTTCTTT
many	TRBV7-6	NA	TRBJ2-1	12	CASSSQPNEQFF	TGTGCCAGCAGCTCTCAACCCAATGAGCAGTTCTTC
NA	TRBV7-2	NA	TRBJ1-1	13	CASRQQRNTEAFF	TGTGCCAGCAGGCAACAGAGAAACACTGAAGCTTTCTTT
NA	TRBV3-1	NA	TRBJ2-7	12	CASSHGVYEQYF	TGTGCCAGCAGCCACGGGGTCTACGAGCAGTACTTC
many	TRBV6-6	NA	TRBJ1-1	14	CASSLGIQPTEAFF	TGTGCCAGCAGTTTAGGTATACAGCCCACTGAAGCTTTCTTT
many	TRBV20-1	NA	TRBJ2-3	15	CSARHLQGGPDTQYF	TGCAGTGCTAGACATCTCCAGGGGGGCCCAGATACGCAGTATTTT
few	TRBV29-1	TRBD2	TRBJ2-7	12	CSVIAGVNEQYF	TGCAGCGTGATAGCGGGAGTGAACGAGCAGTACTTC
few	TRBV4-1	TRBD2	TRBJ2-3	16	CASSQEYSGGGDTQYF	TGCGCCAGCAGCCAAGAGTACAGCGGGGGCGGAGATACGCAGTATTTT
few	TRBV19	NA	TRBJ1-2	13	CASSIGVWNGYTF	TGTGCCAGTAGTATCGGGGTGTGGAATGGCTACACCTTC
NA	TRBV29-1	TRBD2	TRBJ2-2	15	CSAGAREGYTGELFF	TGCAGCGCCGGGGCGCGGGAGGGTTACACCGGGGAGCTGTTTTTT
many	TRBV12-3/TRBV12-4	TRBD2	TRBJ2-2	15	CASSPTSGGTGELFF	TGTGCCAGCAGCCCGACTAGCGGGGGTACCGGGGAGCTGTTTTTT
NA	TRBV5-4	TRBD2	TRBJ2-1	19	CASTTARGRAFGSHNEQFF	TGTGCCAGCACCACTGCCCGCGGGAGAGCTTTCGGGTCCCACAATGAGCAGTTCTTC
few	TRBV5-5	NA	TRBJ2-3	16	CASSLVAGGTTDTQYF	TGTGCCAGCAGCTTGGTTGCAGGGGGGACCACAGATACGCAGTATTTT
NA	TRBV7-2	TRBD1	TRBJ1-4	14	CASSPRDSNEKLFF	TGTGCCAGCAGCCCCCGGGACAGCAATGAAAAACTGTTTTTT
many	TRBV7-9	TRBD2	TRBJ2-3	14	CASSPGLVADTQYF	TGTGCCAGCAGCCCGGGACTAGTGGCAGATACGCAGTATTTT
NA	TRBV5-5	TRBD2	TRBJ2-3	15	CASSSPGLYTDTQYF	TGTGCCAGCAGCTCTCCGGGACTATACACAGATACGCAGTATTTT
few	TRBV7-9	NA	TRBJ2-7	14	CASSLVGDSYEQYF	TGTGCCAGCAGCTTAGTAGGGGACTCCTACGAGCAGTACTTC
NA	TRBV29-1	TRBD1	TRBJ2-3	14	CSVATGVGADTQYF	TGCAGCGTGGCGACAGGGGTTGGGGCAGATACGCAGTATTTT
NA	TRBV19	TRBD2	TRBJ2-2	15	CASSKLAGPTGELFF	TGTGCCAGTAGTAAACTAGCGGGACCCACCGGGGAGCTGTTTTTT